A single sample is the source of the 30 T cell receptor beta chains below, sequenced in a study of cytomegalovirus exposure and HLA in healthy donors (dated by TCRdb to about 2017). The method behind the library was the immunoSEQ multiplex PCR assay. A mixture of 60 forward primers for TCR Vbeta segments and 13 reverse primers for TCR Jbeta segments was used in the multiplex PCR. In TCRdb, the immuneACCESS table is reduced to in-frame sequences with V and J assigned. These tables do not hold every clone; where another copy was compared, an unresolved V gene accounts for under half, and the others remain unexplained. For this sample the table gives tens of thousands of clones, of which approximately 84% were detected only once. The top ten clonotypes cover around 2.8% of the sample. Source material: PBMCs. These receptors originate from a man aged 45-65 years in good health and CMV-seronegative.

The chain couples TRBV4-2 to TRBJ2-2; no clear D gene. This CDR3 region has 16 residues. Germline CDR1 is LGHNA and CDR2 is YNFKEQ. Trimming left V 0 bases short and J 0 bases short, with 8 bases between. The CDR3 here is CASSQDIQTNTGELFF. For the CDR3, the DNA is TGTGCCAGCAGCCAAGATATTCAGACGAACACCGGGGAGCTGTTTTTT.

The chain couples TRBV6-5 to TRBJ2-1, with TRBD1 matching 12 bases. V shed 7 bases and J 8 bases; nucleotides not matched to a gene: 6. The CDR3 contains 14 residues. Germline V gives CDR1 MNHEY, CDR2 SVGAGI. The chain's CDR3 is CASTGTGGLDEQFF. The CDR3 DNA reads as TGTGCCAGCACCGGGACAGGGGGCCTCGATGAGCAGTTCTTC.

This chain connects TRBV28 to TRBJ1-2; the D is unclear. Germline CDR1 is MDHEN and CDR2 is SYDVKM. The CDR3 spans 12 residues. V was shortened by 6 bases and J by 6 bases, with 11 bases between the two germline ends. This CDR3 is CASRVLSDGYTF. The CDR3 nucleotides read TGTGCCAGCAGGGTCCTCAGCGATGGCTACACCTTC.

This chain connects TRBV11-1 to TRBJ2-7; 9 bases match TRBD1. The V and J ends lost 8 bases and 4 bases, in that order; junction bases with no gene match: 6. Germline V gene lookup returns CDR1 SGHAT and CDR2 FQDESV (reference sequence). The CDR3 totals 13 residues. The CDR3, as DNA: TGTGCCAGCGGATCGGACAGGGGATACGAGCAGTACTTC. It is translated as CASGSDRGYEQYF.

This clone appeared a single time. The chain recombines TRBV4-2 with TRBJ1-4; unclear D gene. The CDR3 sequence is 17 residues long. The ends were cut back, 1 base at V and 0 bases at J, with 12 bases in the middle. CDR1 and CDR2 from the germline V gene are LGHNA and YNFKEQ. CDR3 DNA: TGTGCCAGCAGCCAAGGGGTGTCGGAGGCAACTAATGAAAAACTGTTTTTT. It is translated as CASSQGVSEATNEKLFF.

J is TRBJ2-3 and V is TRBV7-2; 10 bases align to TRBD1. Germline V gene lookup returns CDR1 SGHTA and CDR2 FQGNSA. Trimming at V came to 3 bases and at J to 2 bases, leaving 5 bases not matched to a gene. This CDR3 has 16 residues. CDR3 protein: CASSLGTGDPTDTQYF. Written as DNA, the CDR3 is TGTGCCAGCAGCTTGGGGACAGGGGACCCCACAGATACGCAGTATTTT.

The gene calls are TRBV4-3 and TRBJ2-7; possibly TRBD1 for D (6 bases). In germline, CDR1 is LGHNA, CDR2 YSLEER. The CDR3 is 16 amino acids. Trimming pared 2 bases from V and 0 bases from J, leaving 14 bases between. CDR3 sequence (DNA): TGCGCCAGCAGCCAACTCCCGGACAGCGTCTCCTACGAGCAGTACTTC. Protein sequence: CASSQLPDSVSYEQYF.

V and J are TRBV27 and TRBJ2-7, with 9 bases identical to TRBD1. Germline loops: CDR1 MNHEY, CDR2 SMNVEV (reference sequence). V shed 5 bases, J shed 7 bases, and the junction held 15 bases outside the gene matches. CDR3 length: 16 amino acids. For the CDR3, the DNA is TGTGCCAGCAGTGGTTACGGGACAGGGAGCGGAGAGGAGCAGTACTTC. Residues: CASSGYGTGSGEEQYF.

The V gene is TRBV5-8, the J gene TRBJ2-3; D perhaps matches TRBD2 (6 bases). Germline V CDR1 and CDR2: SGHTS, YDEGEE. V gave up 5 bases and J gave up 0 bases, with 10 bases separating them. The CDR3 length is 14 residues. The CDR3 DNA follows: TGTGCCAGCAGACTAGGGACTAGCACAGATACGCAGTATTTT. Translating gives CASRLGTSTDTQYF.

V is TRBV18 and J is TRBJ2-7; TRBD1 might be the D (6 bases). This CDR3 comprises 14 residues. Germline assignment: CDR1 KGHSH and CDR2 LQKENI. V dropped 3 bases and J dropped 2 bases, with 11 bases sitting between them. Here the CDR3 DNA reads TGTGCCAGCTCACCCTTCGGGGACACCTACGAGCAGTACTTC. Translating gives CASSPFGDTYEQYF.

The chain carries TRBV2 and TRBJ2-7; D call uncertain. The V and J ends lost 3 bases and 2 bases respectively, with 11 bases between them. Germline V gene sequence: CDR1 SNHLY, CDR2 FYNNEI. The CDR3 consists of 14 residues. Here the CDR3 reads CASSDVVQAYEQYF. For the CDR3, the DNA is TGTGCCAGCAGTGACGTTGTACAAGCCTACGAGCAGTACTTC.

The rearrangement uses TRBV13 and TRBJ1-4, with TRBD1 as a possible D gene (6 bases). Germline V CDR1 and CDR2: PRHDT, FYEKMQ (reference sequence). The germline V and J ends were trimmed by 6 bases and 5 bases, with 16 bases remaining between them. CDR3 length equals 15 residues. Written as DNA, the CDR3 is TGTGCCAGCAGACGTAAGGGGGGGTGGAATGAAAAACTGTTTTTT. Protein product: CASRRKGGWNEKLFF.

The rearrangement uses TRBV6-5 and TRBJ1-1, with D uncertain. The CDR3 sequence is 13 residues long. CDR1 is MNHEY and CDR2 is SVGAGI in the germline V gene. Between the trimmed V and J ends, which lost 0 bases and 7 bases, there was a span of 9 bases. CDR3 amino acids: CASSYSRGNEAFF. For the CDR3, the DNA is TGTGCCAGCAGTTACTCTAGAGGGAATGAAGCTTTCTTT.

The chain combines TRBV30 with TRBJ2-3; maybe TRBD1 (5 bases). From germline, CDR1 is GTSNPN and CDR2 SVGIG (reference sequence). This CDR3 spans 14 amino acids. Trimming removed 0 bases from V and 2 bases from J, with 9 bases in between. In nucleotides, the CDR3 is TGTGCCTGGAGTGTAAGGGGTTACACAGATACGCAGTATTTT. This encodes CAWSVRGYTDTQYF. The variable domain in full, completed from reference TRBV30 and TRBJ2-3, reads SQTIHQWPATLVQPVGSPLSLECTVEGTSNPNLYWYRQAAGRGLQLLFYSVGIGQISSEVPQNLSASRPQDRQFILSSKKLLLSDSGFYLCAWSVRGYTDTQYFGPGTRLTVL.

The chain uses TRBV30 and TRBJ2-7; the match to TRBD2 covers 7 bases. The length of the CDR3 is 14 residues. Trimming took 4 bases from V and 0 from J; bases not matched to a gene: 6. CDR1 GTSNPN and CDR2 SVGIG come from the germline V gene (reference sequence). The CDR3, as DNA: TGTGCCTGGAACAGCGGGGATAACTCCTACGAGCAGTACTTC. Its protein is CAWNSGDNSYEQYF. Complete variable domain (other parts from reference TRBV30 and TRBJ2-7): SQTIHQWPATLVQPVGSPLSLECTVEGTSNPNLYWYRQAAGRGLQLLFYSVGIGQISSEVPQNLSASRPQDRQFILSSKKLLLSDSGFYLCAWNSGDNSYEQYFGPGTRLTVT.

The V and J genes are TRBV6-5 and TRBJ1-1; D is ambiguous. The CDR3 extends over 16 amino acids. Germline values: CDR1 MNHEY, CDR2 SVGAGI. Trimming pared 2 bases from V and 1 base from J, leaving 14 bases between. The CDR3 region is CASSYVEGGKNTEAFF. CDR3 nucleotides: TGTGCCAGCAGTTACGTTGAGGGCGGAAAGAACACTGAAGCTTTCTTT.

A single count supports this clone. The chain links TRBV6-1 to TRBJ1-6; a possible D gene is TRBD1 (6 bases). Germline assignment: CDR1 MNHNS and CDR2 SASEGT. Trimming stripped 2 bases from V and 6 bases from J, with 14 bases between. The CDR3 is 16 amino acids. CDR3 nucleotides: TGTGCCAGCAGTGAATATACCACAGGGACTAATTCACCCCTCCACTTT. Amino acid sequence: CASSEYTTGTNSPLHF.

The chain has TRBV6-1 and TRBJ1-3; the D is unclear. Germline CDR1 is MNHNS and CDR2 is SASEGT. The CDR3 runs to 15 residues. The V end lost 7 bases, the J end lost 2 bases, and 15 bases lay between the germline ends. The CDR3 DNA reads TGTGCCAGCAATGATGTCAGGAAAACTGGAAACACCATATATTTT. Its translation is CASNDVRKTGNTIYF.

This chain connects TRBV6-1 to TRBJ2-7; 9 bases agree with TRBD1. V trimming: 6 bases; J trimming: 2 bases; junction bases outside the gene matches: 5. This CDR3 has 14 amino acids. The germline gives CDR1 MNHNS, CDR2 SASEGT. The CDR3 spells CASRDWDRAYEQYF. The CDR3 DNA sequence: TGTGCCAGCAGGGATTGGGACAGGGCCTACGAGCAGTACTTC.

This clone was seen a single time. The chain recombines TRBV7-9 with TRBJ2-7; D gene unclear. This CDR3 has 12 residues. Germline V gene lookup returns CDR1 SEHNR and CDR2 FQNEAQ (reference sequence). V lost 5 bases, J lost 3 bases, and 8 bases lay in between. Written as DNA, the CDR3 is TGTGCCAGCAGCCCTGACAACTACGAGCAGTACTTC. It is translated as CASSPDNYEQYF.

The table lists this clone with a count of one. The chain couples TRBV11-2 to TRBJ1-2, with D hard to call. This CDR3 has 14 residues. V was trimmed by 5 bases and J by 4 bases, leaving 14 bases between them. CDR1 and CDR2 (germline): SGHAT, FQNNGV. The CDR3, as DNA: TGTGCCAGCAGCCGGTACGGGAAGATCTATGGCTACACCTTC. Translation gives CASSRYGKIYGYTF.

This sequence joins TRBV2 and TRBJ2-3, with TRBD2 matching over 7 bases. This CDR3 has 15 amino acids. Per the germline V gene, CDR1 is SNHLY and CDR2 is FYNNEI. The J segment lost 0 bases and the V segment lost 5 bases, leaving 5 bases of the junction unmatched. The CDR3 protein is CASSFWGGSTDTQYF. CDR3 in DNA: TGTGCCAGCAGTTTTTGGGGGGGAAGCACAGATACGCAGTATTTT.

The chain recombines TRBV5-4 with TRBJ2-1, with a tentative D call TRBD2 (5 bases). Germline V lookup: CDR1 SGHNT, CDR2 YYREEE (reference sequence). This CDR3 is built from 14 residues. V was cut by 0 bases and J by 5 bases, with 9 bases left in between. The CDR3 loop reads CASSLVGGNNEQFF. As DNA, the CDR3 is TGTGCCAGCAGCTTGGTCGGAGGAAACAATGAGCAGTTCTTC.

This clone was detected only a few times. V is TRBV2 and J is TRBJ2-7; a possible D gene is TRBD2 (5 bases). CDR1 is SNHLY and CDR2 is FYNNEI in the germline V gene. CDR3 size: 13 residues. V lost 7 bases and J 5 bases, leaving 15 bases between the germline ends. The CDR3 spells CASNWGVLNEQYF. The CDR3 coding sequence is TGTGCCAGCAATTGGGGAGTCCTAAACGAGCAGTACTTC.

This chain connects TRBV5-6 to TRBJ2-7, with D maybe TRBD1 (6 bases). Germline V gene data show CDR1 as SGHDT and CDR2 as YYEEEE. The CDR3 is made up of 13 amino acids. Trimming stripped 4 bases from V and 2 bases from J, with 10 bases between. CDR3 sequence reads: CASSIGGTYEQYF. The CDR3 DNA follows: TGTGCCAGCAGCATAGGGGGAACCTACGAGCAGTACTTC.

V and J are TRBV4-1 and TRBJ1-2; TRBD1 matches at 8 bases. In germline, CDR1 is MGHRA, CDR2 YSYEKL. V shed 4 bases and J 1 base; nucleotides not matched to a gene: 5. The CDR3 totals 15 residues. The CDR3 loop reads CASSRTDRGNYGYTF. CDR3 DNA sequence: TGCGCCAGCAGCCGAACCGACAGGGGTAACTATGGCTACACCTTC.

The chain uses TRBV25-1 and TRBJ2-1, with TRBD2 matching 8 bases. The CDR3 sequence is 15 residues long. Losses at the gene ends were 5 bases for V and 5 bases for J; bases not matched to a gene: 8. The germline V gene encodes CDR1 MGHDK and CDR2 SYGVNS. CDR3 in DNA: TGTGCCAGCAGTACCCCGGGACTAGGCGACAATGAGCAGTTCTTC. Translation: CASSTPGLGDNEQFF.

This chain uses TRBV7-9 with TRBJ2-4, with a weak D call TRBD1 (6 bases). The ends were cut back, 0 bases at V and 5 bases at J, with 17 bases in the middle. The CDR3 covers 17 residues. Germline V gene data show CDR1 as SEHNR and CDR2 as FQNEAQ (reference sequence). The CDR3 region is CASSLAEWWTDENIQYF. The CDR3 DNA reads TGTGCCAGCAGCTTAGCAGAGTGGTGGACAGACGAAAACATTCAGTACTTC.

This clone was seen only once. This chain joins TRBV5-1 and TRBJ1-4, with D maybe TRBD1 (6 bases). V shed 2 bases and J shed 3 bases, with 11 bases lying between them. Per germline, CDR1 SGHRS and CDR2 YFSETQ. The CDR3 runs 15 residues. The CDR3 sequence is CASSLNRVANEKLFF. The CDR3 coding sequence is TGCGCCAGCAGCTTAAACAGGGTTGCTAATGAAAAACTGTTTTTT.

The chain employs TRBV5-6 and TRBJ2-7; 9 nucleotides agree with TRBD1. V was pared by 4 bases and J by 4 bases, with 6 bases of the junction left unmatched. The CDR3 length is 14 residues. Germline-derived CDR1 and CDR2 are SGHDT and YYEEEE. The CDR3 here is CASSRTGVSYEQYF. The CDR3 DNA reads as TGTGCCAGCAGCCGGACAGGGGTAAGTTACGAGCAGTACTTC.